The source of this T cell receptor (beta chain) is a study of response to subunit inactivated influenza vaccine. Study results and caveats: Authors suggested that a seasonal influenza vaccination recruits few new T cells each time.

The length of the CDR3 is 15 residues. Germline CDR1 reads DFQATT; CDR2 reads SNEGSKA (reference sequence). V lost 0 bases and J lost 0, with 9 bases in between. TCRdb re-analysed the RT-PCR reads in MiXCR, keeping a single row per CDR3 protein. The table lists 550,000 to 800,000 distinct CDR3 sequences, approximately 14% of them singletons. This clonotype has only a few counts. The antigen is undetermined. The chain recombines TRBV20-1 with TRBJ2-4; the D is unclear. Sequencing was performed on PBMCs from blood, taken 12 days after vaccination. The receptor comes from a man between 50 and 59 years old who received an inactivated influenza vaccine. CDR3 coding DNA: TGCAGTGCTAGAGAGTGGTCCTCAGCCAAAAACATTCAGTACTTC. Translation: CSAREWSSAKNIQYF.